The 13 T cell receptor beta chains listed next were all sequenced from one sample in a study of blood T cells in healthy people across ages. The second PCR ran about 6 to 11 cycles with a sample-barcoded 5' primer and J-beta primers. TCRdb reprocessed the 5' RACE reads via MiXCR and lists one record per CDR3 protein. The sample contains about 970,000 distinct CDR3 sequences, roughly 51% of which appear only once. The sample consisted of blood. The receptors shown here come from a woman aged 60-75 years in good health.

The CDR3 DNA follows: TGTGCCAGCAGCTTAGGATCCGGCTTCACCGGGGAGCTGTTTTTT. Encoded protein: CASSLGSGFTGELFF. The chain carries TRBV7-2 and TRBJ2-2; no reliable D call. CDR3 length: 15 residues. The V end lost 1 base, the J end lost 4 bases, and 10 bases lay between the germline ends. Germline CDR1 reads SGHTA; CDR2 reads FQGNSA. Filled out from reference TRBV7-2 and TRBJ2-2, the complete variable domain reads GAGVSQSPSNKVTEKGKDVELRCDPISGHTALYWYRQSLGQGLEFLIYFQGNSAPDKSGLPSDRFSAERTGGSVSTLTIQRTQQEDSAVYLCASSLGSGFTGELFFGEGSRLTVL.

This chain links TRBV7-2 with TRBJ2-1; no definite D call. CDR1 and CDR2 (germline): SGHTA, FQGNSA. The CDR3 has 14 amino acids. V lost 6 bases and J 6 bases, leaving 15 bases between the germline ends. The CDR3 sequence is CASRATAQGNEQFF. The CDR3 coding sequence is TGTGCCAGCAGGGCCACCGCCCAAGGCAATGAGCAGTTCTTC.

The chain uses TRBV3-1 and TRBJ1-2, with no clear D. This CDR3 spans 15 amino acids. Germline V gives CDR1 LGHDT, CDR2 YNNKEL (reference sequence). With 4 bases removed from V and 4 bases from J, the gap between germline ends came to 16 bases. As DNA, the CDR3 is TGTGCCAGCAGCCCCACCGACATAGGCAGCTATGGCTACACCTTC. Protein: CASSPTDIGSYGYTF. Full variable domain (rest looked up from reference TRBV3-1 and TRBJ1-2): DTAVSQTPKYLVTQMGNDKSIKCEQNLGHDTMYWYKQDSKKFLKIMFSYNNKELIINETVPNRFSPKSPDKAHLNLHINSLELGDSAVYFCASSPTDIGSYGYTFGSGTRLTVV.

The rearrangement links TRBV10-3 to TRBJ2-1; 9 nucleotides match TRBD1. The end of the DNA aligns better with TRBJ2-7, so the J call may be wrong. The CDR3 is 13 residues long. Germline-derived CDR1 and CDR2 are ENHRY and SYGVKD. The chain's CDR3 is CATMGQGGNEQYF. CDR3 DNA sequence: TGTGCCACCATGGGACAGGGCGGCAATGAGCAGTACTTC.

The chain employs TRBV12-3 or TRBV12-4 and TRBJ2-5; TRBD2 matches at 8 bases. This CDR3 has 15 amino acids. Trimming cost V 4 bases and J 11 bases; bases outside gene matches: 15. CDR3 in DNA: TGTGCCAGCAGTTATCTTAGCGGGGAGCCAACTGAGCAGTACTTC. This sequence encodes CASSYLSGEPTEQYF.

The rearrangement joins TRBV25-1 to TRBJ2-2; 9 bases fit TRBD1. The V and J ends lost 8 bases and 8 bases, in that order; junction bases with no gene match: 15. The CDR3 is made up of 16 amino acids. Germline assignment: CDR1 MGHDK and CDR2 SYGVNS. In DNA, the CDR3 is TGTGCCAGCCGGCCCCCGGGACAGGGAACCGCTGGGGAGCTGTTTTTT. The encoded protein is CASRPPGQGTAGELFF.

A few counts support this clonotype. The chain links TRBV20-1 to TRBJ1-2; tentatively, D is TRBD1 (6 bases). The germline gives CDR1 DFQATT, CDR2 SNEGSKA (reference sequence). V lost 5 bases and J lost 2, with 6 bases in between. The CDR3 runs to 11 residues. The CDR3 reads CSAQGNYGYTF. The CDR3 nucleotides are TGCAGTGCTCAGGGGAACTATGGCTACACCTTC.

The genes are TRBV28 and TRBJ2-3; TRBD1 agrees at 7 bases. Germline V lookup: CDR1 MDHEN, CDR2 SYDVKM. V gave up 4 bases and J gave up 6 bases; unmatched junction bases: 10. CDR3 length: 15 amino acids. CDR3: CASSSPGTARDTQYF. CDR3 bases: TGTGCCAGCAGTTCGCCCGGGACAGCCCGGGATACGCAGTATTTT.

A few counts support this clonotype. The CDR3 region is CATSSGGQGQETQYF. CDR3 DNA: TGTGCCACCAGCAGTGGGGGTCAGGGACAAGAGACCCAGTACTTC. The V and J genes are TRBV15 and TRBJ2-5; either TRBD1 or TRBD2 may fit D (5 bases each). CDR3 length equals 15 residues. Trimming shortened V by 3 bases and J by 2 bases, and 13 bases separated the two germline ends. Germline V gene data show CDR1 as LNHNV and CDR2 as YYDKDF (reference sequence).

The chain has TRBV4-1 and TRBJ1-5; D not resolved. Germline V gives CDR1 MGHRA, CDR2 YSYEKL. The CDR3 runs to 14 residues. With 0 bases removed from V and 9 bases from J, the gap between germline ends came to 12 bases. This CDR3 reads CASSQEELSWPQHF. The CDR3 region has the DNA TGCGCCAGCAGCCAAGAGGAGCTAAGTTGGCCCCAGCATTTT.

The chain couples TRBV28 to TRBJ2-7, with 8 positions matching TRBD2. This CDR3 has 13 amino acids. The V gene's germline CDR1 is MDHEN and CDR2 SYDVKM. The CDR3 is CVVAGNTNYEQYF. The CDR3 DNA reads TGTGTAGTAGCGGGGAATACCAACTACGAGCAGTACTTC.

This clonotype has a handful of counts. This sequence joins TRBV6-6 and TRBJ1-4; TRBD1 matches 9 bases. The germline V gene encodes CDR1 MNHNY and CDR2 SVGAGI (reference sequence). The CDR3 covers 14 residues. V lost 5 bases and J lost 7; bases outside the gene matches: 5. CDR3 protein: CASSRQGVGEKLFF. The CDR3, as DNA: TGTGCCAGCAGTCGACAGGGGGTTGGTGAAAAACTGTTTTTT.

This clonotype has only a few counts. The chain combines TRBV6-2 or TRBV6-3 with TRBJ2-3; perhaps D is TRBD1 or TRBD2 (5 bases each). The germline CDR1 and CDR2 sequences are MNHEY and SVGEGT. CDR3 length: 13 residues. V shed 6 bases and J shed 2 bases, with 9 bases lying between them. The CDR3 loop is CASSWDHTDTQYF. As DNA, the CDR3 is TGTGCCAGCAGCTGGGACCACACAGATACGCAGTATTTT.